The 32 T cell receptor beta chains given below trace back to one sample, sequenced in a study of blood T cell repertoires in COVID-19. Sequencing was performed with immunoSEQ multiplex PCR; in TCRdb, only in-frame clones are kept and a portion is missing. The sample holds 200,000 to 250,000 clones, roughly 89% seen once. The sample taken for sequencing was PBMCs or T cells enriched from blood (not recorded which). The receptor set was obtained from a man under 40 who had been exposed to COVID-19.

V and J are TRBV5-1 and TRBJ1-3; D not certain. CDR1 SGHRS and CDR2 YFSETQ come from the germline V gene. The CDR3 is made up of 14 amino acids. V lost 3 bases and J 3 bases, leaving 10 bases between the germline ends. The chain's CDR3 is CASSSNSNGNTIYF. The CDR3 nucleotides read TGCGCCAGCAGCTCGAACAGTAATGGAAACACCATATATTTT. Based on the CDR3 plus reference TRBV5-1 and TRBJ1-3, the full variable domain is KAGVTQTPRYLIKTRGQQVTLSCSPISGHRSVSWYQQTPGQGLQFLFEYFSETQRNKGNFPGRFSGRQFSNSRSEMNVSTLELGDSALYLCASSSNSNGNTIYFGEGSWLTVV.

The chain couples TRBV5-1 to TRBJ2-7; D not certain. The CDR3 contains 13 residues. V lost 2 bases, J lost 2 bases, and 8 bases lay in between. Germline CDR1 SGHRS, CDR2 YFSETQ. CDR3 residues: CASSFRSTYEQYF. CDR3 nucleotides: TGCGCCAGCAGCTTCCGGTCGACCTACGAGCAGTACTTC.

V and J are TRBV12-3 or TRBV12-4 and TRBJ1-2; 9 positions match TRBD1. V was pared by 5 bases and J by 4 bases, with 2 bases of the junction left unmatched. The CDR3 loop spans 13 amino acids. CDR3 DNA sequence: TGTGCCAGCAGTGGGGACAGGGTCTATGGCTACACCTTC. It yields the protein CASSGDRVYGYTF.

The chain carries TRBV6-5 and TRBJ2-5; TRBD2 is a possible D gene (6 bases). Trimming left V 8 bases short and J 5 bases short, with 21 bases between. Germline assignment: CDR1 MNHEY and CDR2 SVGAGI. This CDR3 has 15 residues. CDR3 residues: CASSEGGGLQETQYF. The CDR3 nucleotides are TGTGCCAGCTCCGAGGGAGGTGGCCTTCAGGAGACCCAGTACTTC.

The chain has TRBV29-1 and TRBJ2-1; 7 nucleotides align to TRBD2. This CDR3 has 15 amino acids. Germline trimming cut 3 bases from V and 7 bases from J; bases unmatched to any gene: 12. Germline lookup yields CDR1 SQVTM and CDR2 ANQGSEA. CDR3 in amino acids: CSVDIPGLIRNEQFF. The CDR3 coding sequence is TGCAGCGTTGATATCCCGGGACTAATCCGGAATGAGCAGTTCTTC.

The V call is TRBV9, the J call TRBJ2-7, with D tentatively TRBD2 (6 bases). Germline CDR1 and CDR2: SGDLS and YYNGEE. V lost 4 bases to trimming and J lost 4 bases, with 12 bases between them. The CDR3 loop spans 13 amino acids. As DNA, the CDR3 is TGTGCCAGCAGCCGGCGAGGAGGGTACGAGCAGTACTTC. Its translation: CASSRRGGYEQYF.

This chain links TRBV29-1 with TRBJ2-3, with D unclear. This CDR3 has 14 residues. Trimming pared 6 bases from V and 0 bases from J, leaving 13 bases between. CDR1 and CDR2 from the germline V gene are SQVTM and ANQGSEA. The CDR3 spells CSVNTVPSTDTQYF. In DNA, the CDR3 is TGCAGCGTCAATACAGTGCCTAGCACAGATACGCAGTATTTT.

The rearrangement links TRBV5-6 to TRBJ1-2; TRBD1 aligns across 8 bases. The V gene's germline CDR1 is SGHDT and CDR2 YYEEEE. V gave up 1 base and J gave up 4 bases; unmatched junction bases: 3. This CDR3 comprises 14 residues. The CDR3, as DNA: TGTGCCAGCAGCTTGCCCGGGACAGGCTATGGCTACACCTTC. Translation: CASSLPGTGYGYTF.

J is TRBJ1-2 and V is TRBV29-1; no definite D call. Germline CDR1 reads SQVTM; CDR2 reads ANQGSEA. V shed 8 bases and J shed 2 bases, with 9 bases lying between them. CDR3 size: 11 residues. Here the CDR3 reads CSCTENYGYTF. In DNA form, the CDR3 reads TGCAGCTGTACTGAGAACTATGGCTACACCTTC.

The chain carries TRBV12-3 or TRBV12-4 and TRBJ2-2; D unresolved. V lost 6 bases to trimming and J lost 5 bases, with 7 bases between them. This CDR3 is built from 12 residues. The CDR3: CASSPRTGELFF. Here the CDR3 DNA reads TGTGCCAGCAGCCCGCGGACCGGGGAGCTGTTTTTT.

The V call is TRBV19, the J call TRBJ1-5; TRBD1 matches at 7 bases. There are 15 residues in the CDR3. Per germline, CDR1 LNHDA and CDR2 SQIVND (reference sequence). Unmatched junction bases numbered 8, after V lost 5 bases and J lost 4 bases. CDR3 region: CASSPRDRENQPQHF. The CDR3 coding sequence is TGTGCCAGTAGTCCCCGGGACAGAGAAAATCAGCCCCAGCATTTT. The full variable domain, in which reference TRBV19 and TRBJ1-5 provide the parts outside the CDR3, is DGGITQSPKYLFRKEGQNVTLSCEQNLNHDAMYWYRQDPGQGLRLIYYSQIVNDFQKGDIAEGYSVSREKKESFPLTVTSAQKNPTAFYLCASSPRDRENQPQHFGDGTRLSIL.

Remarks on this clone: At one end, the junction sequence differs from germline, possibly due to a read error. This chain links TRBV2 with TRBJ2-2; tentative D call: TRBD2 (5 bases). The CDR3 runs 14 residues. CDR1 and CDR2 from the germline V gene are SNHLY and FYNNEI. The CDR3 coding sequence is TGTGCCAGCAGTCCTAGCCGGAACGCCGGGGAGCTGTTTTTT. Translated: CASSPSRNAGELFF.

This chain links TRBV9 with TRBJ2-2, with 8 bases aligning to TRBD2. CDR1 SGDLS and CDR2 YYNGEE come from the germline V gene. The CDR3 sequence is 15 residues long. The ends lost 4 bases at V and 12 bases at J; junction bases unmatched: 14. This chain's CDR3 is CASSQLRGDTKKLFF. CDR3 coding DNA: TGTGCCAGCAGCCAATTGCGGGGGGACACTAAAAAGCTGTTTTTT.

The chain combines TRBV5-1 with TRBJ2-1; 9 bases are a match to TRBD2. Trimming at V came to 4 bases and at J to 8 bases, leaving 13 bases not matched to a gene. Germline V gene lookup returns CDR1 SGHRS and CDR2 YFSETQ. This CDR3 is 16 amino acids long. CDR3 region: CASSLGGAGGPHEQFF. In DNA, the CDR3 is TGCGCCAGCAGCCTAGGCGGGGCGGGGGGGCCCCATGAGCAGTTCTTC. Supplemented by reference TRBV5-1 and TRBJ2-1, the full variable domain reads KAGVTQTPRYLIKTRGQQVTLSCSPISGHRSVSWYQQTPGQGLQFLFEYFSETQRNKGNFPGRFSGRQFSNSRSEMNVSTLELGDSALYLCASSLGGAGGPHEQFFGPGTRLTVL.

The V and J genes are TRBV21-1 and TRBJ1-1; the table assigns TRBD1, which was not confirmed against the DNA. TRBV21-1 is a recognized pseudogene. The CDR3 runs 21 residues. CDR3 bases: TGTGCCAGCAGTACTGCCCGGACAGGGGCAGGGGTAAAAAGGTGTGACACTGAAGCTTTCTTT. Protein product: CASSTARTGAGVKRCDTEAFF.

Only one count was recorded for this clone. The chain couples TRBV21-1 to TRBJ1-4; the D segment call TRBD1 is taken from the table without a DNA check. TRBV21-1 corresponds to a pseudogene. The length of the CDR3 is 15 residues. Here the CDR3 DNA reads TGTGCCAGCAGACGACAGGGTAGGACTAATGAAAAACTGTTTTTT. Its translation: CASRRQGRTNEKLFF.

J is TRBJ2-7 and V is TRBV5-6, with TRBD2 as a possible D gene (5 bases). Germline-derived CDR1 and CDR2 are SGHDT and YYEEEE. The CDR3 consists of 14 residues. Deletions cut 5 bases from V and 0 bases from J, with 12 bases between. The CDR3 nucleotides are TGTGCCAGCAGGCAAGCGGTTAGCTCCTACGAGCAGTACTTC. Protein product: CASRQAVSSYEQYF.

The chain uses TRBV7-3 and TRBJ2-3; TRBD2 might be the D (5 bases). The ends were cut back, 2 bases at V and 6 bases at J, with 12 bases in the middle. There are 14 residues in the CDR3. Germline-derived CDR1 and CDR2 are SGHTA and FQGTGA. The CDR3 DNA reads TGTGCCAGCAGCTTAGAAGCGGTGACGGATACGCAGTATTTT. Residues: CASSLEAVTDTQYF.

The V gene is TRBV15, the J gene TRBJ2-2, with TRBD2 identical over 9 bases. The V segment lost 6 bases and the J segment 0 bases; nucleotides outside the gene matches: 5. The CDR3 is 16 residues long. CDR1 and CDR2 (germline): LNHNV, YYDKDF (reference sequence). DNA of the CDR3: TGTGCCACCAGGGACCAGCGGGGGGCGAACACCGGGGAGCTGTTTTTT. Translation gives CATRDQRGANTGELFF.

The rearrangement links TRBV7-2 to TRBJ2-7, with 16 nucleotides matching TRBD2. CDR3 size: 19 residues. J gave up 1 base and V 5 bases, and 11 bases lay outside the gene matches. The germline V gene encodes CDR1 SGHTA and CDR2 FQGNSA. The CDR3 DNA reads TGTGCCAGCAGCGTAAAGGGACTAGCGGGGGGGCCGGCTTCCTACGAGCAGTACTTC. Its protein is CASSVKGLAGGPASYEQYF.

This chain joins TRBV12-3 or TRBV12-4 and TRBJ2-3, with D maybe TRBD1 (6 bases). V gave up 6 bases and J gave up 4 bases, with 11 bases separating them. CDR3 length: 13 residues. The CDR3: CASRRQDSDTQYF. The CDR3 DNA reads as TGTGCCAGCAGGAGACAGGACTCAGATACGCAGTATTTT.

The rearrangement uses TRBV5-1 and TRBJ2-2, with TRBD2 identical over 9 bases. Germline loops: CDR1 SGHRS, CDR2 YFSETQ. Germline trimming cut 2 bases from V and 2 bases from J; bases unmatched to any gene: 4. The CDR3 is made up of 16 amino acids. The CDR3 nucleotides are TGCGCCAGCAGCTTAACCGGGACTAGCAACACCGGGGAGCTGTTTTTT. Protein sequence: CASSLTGTSNTGELFF.

CDR3 coding DNA: TGTGCCAGCAAGATAAACAGGGTGAACACTGAAGCTTTCTTT. Translated, it gives CASKINRVNTEAFF. V gene TRBV6-5 combines with J gene TRBJ1-1; tentatively, D is TRBD1 (6 bases). The CDR3 runs to 14 residues. Trimming took 7 bases from V and 0 from J, leaving 12 bases between them. Germline V gene data show CDR1 as MNHEY and CDR2 as SVGAGI.

This clone has just a few counts. The chain combines TRBV5-5 with TRBJ1-5; D not certain. Trimming removed 4 bases from V and 3 bases from J, with 17 bases in between. CDR1 SGHKS and CDR2 YYEKEE come from the germline V gene (reference sequence). The CDR3 runs to 16 residues. In DNA, the CDR3 is TGTGCCAGCAGCCCGACTGGCGGGGATCCCAATCAGCCCCAGCATTTT. This translates into CASSPTGGDPNQPQHF. The whole variable domain, filled in from reference TRBV5-5 and TRBJ1-5, reads DAGVTQSPTHLIKTRGQQVTLRCSPISGHKSVSWYQQVLGQGPQFIFQYYEKEERGRGNFPDRFSARQFPNYSSELNVNALLLGDSALYLCASSPTGGDPNQPQHFGDGTRLSIL.

This sequence joins TRBV6-5 and TRBJ1-1; 9 bases agree with TRBD1. The CDR3 contains 13 residues. Germline values: CDR1 MNHEY, CDR2 SVGAGI. V lost 6 bases and J lost 12; bases outside the gene matches: 11. DNA of the CDR3: TGTGCCAGCAGGCACACAGGGGGCGAGAAAACTTTCTTT. Amino acids: CASRHTGGEKTFF.

The rearrangement uses TRBV19 and TRBJ2-1; TRBD2 might be the D (5 bases). The CDR3 is 15 amino acids. Between the trimmed V and J ends, which lost 3 bases and 7 bases, there was a span of 16 bases. Germline V CDR1 and CDR2: LNHDA, SQIVND (reference sequence). CDR3 loop: CASSIMAGGVNEQFF. The CDR3 coding sequence is TGTGCCAGTAGTATCATGGCGGGTGGTGTGAATGAGCAGTTCTTC.

The chain links TRBV3-1 (or the pseudogene TRBV3-2) to TRBJ1-6, with D possibly TRBD1 on 6 matching bases. The CDR3 covers 15 residues. CDR1 is LGHDT, CDR2 YNNKEL, per germline (reference sequence). V lost 0 bases and J lost 6, with 9 bases in between. The CDR3 loop reads CASSQDGQLNSPLHF. The CDR3 nucleotides read TGTGCCAGCAGCCAAGATGGACAGCTTAATTCACCCCTCCACTTT.

The table lists this clone with a count of one. Here the CDR3 reads CASSMSINEKLFF. The DNA for the CDR3 is TGTGCCAGTAGTATGTCCATTAATGAAAAACTGTTTTTT. V gene TRBV19 combines with J gene TRBJ1-4; D is ambiguous. CDR3 length: 13 amino acids. Germline V gives CDR1 LNHDA, CDR2 SQIVND (reference sequence). V was trimmed by 3 bases and J by 4 bases, leaving 6 bases between them.

Points on this clone: The same CDR3 arises from other DNA sequences in this sample as well. The chain combines TRBV5-4 with TRBJ2-3; tentative D call: TRBD2 (6 bases). Trimming shortened V by 2 bases and J by 6 bases, and 13 bases separated the two germline ends. The germline CDR1 and CDR2 sequences are SGHNT and YYREEE (reference sequence). The CDR3 runs 14 residues. The CDR3 sequence: CASSFPDGGDTQYF. The DNA for the CDR3 is TGTGCCAGCAGCTTTCCAGACGGAGGGGATACGCAGTATTTT.

CDR3 sequence: CASSVTQLAGGFGEQFF. The CDR3 region has the DNA TGTGCCAGCAGCGTAACCCAGTTAGCGGGGGGTTTCGGTGAGCAGTTCTTC. The chain joins TRBV9 to TRBJ2-1; 10 bases are a match to TRBD2. CDR1 is SGDLS, CDR2 YYNGEE, per germline. V lost 1 base to trimming and J lost 9 bases; unmatched junction nucleotides: 13. The CDR3 is 17 residues long.

The chain employs TRBV5-8 and TRBJ1-2; no clear D gene. Germline V gene data show CDR1 as SGHTS and CDR2 as YDEGEE. The CDR3 is 12 residues long. With 0 bases removed from V and 4 bases from J, the gap between germline ends came to 4 bases. In DNA form, the CDR3 reads TGTGCCAGCAGCTTGGACATCTATGGCTACACCTTC. Protein: CASSLDIYGYTF.

The CDR3 DNA reads TGTGCCAGCGGCCTTCGTTGGCAGGAGGGTTATGGCAATCAGCCCCAGCATTTT. Translation gives CASGLRWQEGYGNQPQHF. This chain uses TRBV27 with TRBJ1-5; D is uncertain. CDR1 and CDR2 (germline): MNHEY, SMNVEV (reference sequence). The CDR3 is 18 amino acids. V was pared by 8 bases and J by 2 bases, with 25 bases between.